The 26 T cell receptor beta chains presented below share a single source sample, sequenced in a study of blood T cells in healthy people across ages. A second PCR, run for roughly 7 to 12 cycles, used a sample-barcoded 5' primer plus a J-beta primer mix. One entry per CDR3 protein results from TCRdb running MiXCR on the 5' RACE reads. The profile covers some 750,000 distinct CDR3 sequences, with about 20% appearing a single time and about 22% taken by the ten largest. Sequencing was performed on blood. The source is a man in his sixties or seventies in good health.

The table lists this clonotype with many counts. The V and J genes are TRBV12-3 or TRBV12-4 and TRBJ2-1, with 7 bases that match TRBD2. CDR3 length: 16 amino acids. The trim removed 1 base at V and 7 bases at J, leaving 10 bases unmatched. The CDR3 sequence: CASSLEREVAFNEQFF. The CDR3, as DNA: TGTGCCAGCAGTTTAGAACGGGAGGTGGCATTTAATGAGCAGTTCTTC.

The chain combines TRBV15 with TRBJ1-3, with D possibly TRBD1 on 5 matching bases. The CDR3 has 15 residues. Per the germline V gene, CDR1 is LNHNV and CDR2 is YYDKDF (reference sequence). The ends were cut back, 0 bases at V and 4 bases at J, with 10 bases in the middle. CDR3 sequence: CATSREARAGNTIYF. The CDR3 DNA is TGTGCCACCAGCAGAGAGGCCAGGGCGGGAAACACCATATATTTT. The full variable domain, in which reference TRBV15 and TRBJ1-3 provide the parts outside the CDR3, is DAMVIQNPRYQVTQFGKPVTLSCSQTLNHNVMYWYQQKSSQAPKLLFHYYDKDFNNEADTPDNFQSRRPNTSFCFLDIRSPGLGDTAMYLCATSREARAGNTIYFGEGSWLTVV.

Only a few counts were recorded for this clonotype. This chain links TRBV24-1 with TRBJ2-5, with D uncertain. Trimming took 6 bases from V and 0 from J, leaving 7 bases between them. This CDR3 has 13 residues. Germline loops: CDR1 KGHDR, CDR2 SFDVKD. CDR3 in amino acids: CATSLRNQETQYF. CDR3 in DNA: TGTGCCACCAGTCTACGGAACCAAGAGACCCAGTACTTC.

The chain couples TRBV19 to TRBJ1-2; possible D gene TRBD1, 5 bases. The CDR3 is 16 residues long. V gave up 6 bases and J gave up 5 bases, with 22 bases separating them. Germline loops: CDR1 LNHDA, CDR2 SQIVND (reference sequence). Written as DNA, the CDR3 is TGTGCCAGTAGCAGCCCCCAAGACTGGGACCTTTATGGCTACACCTTC. Translating gives CASSSPQDWDLYGYTF.

V is TRBV7-2 and J is TRBJ1-2; tentatively, D is TRBD1 (5 bases). The CDR3 has 17 residues. V lost 4 bases to trimming and J lost 8 bases, with 26 bases between them. The germline CDR1 and CDR2 sequences are SGHTA and FQGNSA. DNA for the CDR3: TGTGCCAGCAGCTATGGCGACAGTCACTACCGAACTATGGGCTACACCTTC. This encodes CASSYGDSHYRTMGYTF.

About this clonotype: The junction does not match germline at one end; this may be a read error. The rearrangement joins TRBV5-6 to TRBJ1-5; D is uncertain. The germline V gene encodes CDR1 SGHDT and CDR2 YYEEEE. The CDR3 has 15 residues. The chain's CDR3 is CASSLRSYSNQPRHF. CDR3 nucleotides: TGTGCCAGCAGCTTGAGGTCCTATAGCAATCAGCCCCGGCATTTT. Full variable domain (rest looked up from reference TRBV5-6 and TRBJ1-5): DAGVTQSPTHLIKTRGQQVTLRCSPKSGHDTVSWYQQALGQGPQFIFQYYEEEERQRGNFPDRFSGHQFPNYSSELNVNALLLGDSALYLCASSLRSYSNQPRHFGDGTRLSIL.

The chain uses TRBV6-6 and TRBJ2-5; TRBD1 might be the D (5 bases). V was shortened by 1 base and J by 3 bases, with 9 bases between the two germline ends. The CDR3 extends over 14 amino acids. Germline V gene lookup returns CDR1 MNHNY and CDR2 SVGAGI (reference sequence). The CDR3, as DNA: TGTGCCAGCAGTTACTTGGGGCCGAAAGAGACCCAGTACTTC. This gives the protein CASSYLGPKETQYF.

This clonotype has more than one count but fewer than ten. J is TRBJ2-1 and V is TRBV10-1; 12 nucleotides agree with TRBD2. This CDR3 is 17 amino acids long. V shed 5 bases, J shed 0 bases, and the junction held 5 bases outside the gene matches. Germline V gene sequence: CDR1 WNHNN, CDR2 SYGVQD (reference sequence). The CDR3 reads CASSLRTSGASYNEQFF. The CDR3 bases are TGCGCCAGCAGTTTGCGGACTAGCGGGGCCTCCTACAATGAGCAGTTCTTC.

The sample holds a few counts of this clonotype. The V gene is TRBV7-8, the J gene TRBJ2-3, with D tentatively TRBD2 (6 bases). V was pared by 0 bases and J by 1 base, with 8 bases between. CDR3 size: 15 residues. In germline, CDR1 is SGHVS, CDR2 FQNEAQ. CDR3 protein: CASSLAGTRTDTQYF. The CDR3, as DNA: TGTGCCAGCAGCTTAGCCGGGACTCGCACAGATACGCAGTATTTT.

This sequence joins TRBV5-1 and TRBJ2-7; D not resolved. This CDR3 is built from 8 residues. V lost 10 bases to trimming and J lost 6 bases, with 5 bases between them. Germline V gives CDR1 SGHRS, CDR2 YFSETQ. CDR3 DNA sequence: TGCGCCGCTCTCGAGCAGTACGTC. This sequence encodes CAALEQYV.

The sample holds a few counts of this clonotype. The chain employs TRBV5-6 and TRBJ1-2; D might be TRBD1 (5 bases). The CDR3 has 16 amino acids. Germline V lookup: CDR1 SGHDT, CDR2 YYEEEE. Trimming took 1 base from V and 4 from J, leaving 17 bases between them. CDR3 sequence reads: CASSLFGTTASYGYTF. The CDR3 coding sequence is TGTGCCAGCAGCTTGTTTGGGACGACCGCCTCCTATGGCTACACCTTC.

This clonotype has only a few counts. J is TRBJ2-3 and V is TRBV28; possible D gene TRBD2, 5 bases. CDR3 size: 15 residues. Trimming removed 3 bases from V and 0 bases from J, with 10 bases in between. Per the germline V gene, CDR1 is MDHEN and CDR2 is SYDVKM. The CDR3 protein is CASSFNGRSTDTQYF. Written as DNA, the CDR3 is TGTGCCAGCAGTTTTAATGGGAGAAGCACAGATACGCAGTATTTT.

This clonotype was detected only a few times. V usage is TRBV5-1 and J usage is TRBJ2-2, with D uncertain. V was pared by 7 bases and J by 3 bases, with 10 bases between. Germline V lookup: CDR1 SGHRS, CDR2 YFSETQ. The CDR3 is 13 residues long. The CDR3 spells CASAPVYTGELFF. The CDR3 DNA is TGCGCCAGCGCCCCGGTTTACACCGGGGAGCTGTTTTTT.

The table lists this clonotype with a few counts. V and J are TRBV27 and TRBJ1-1, with D unclear. CDR3 length: 13 amino acids. In germline, CDR1 is MNHEY, CDR2 SMNVEV (reference sequence). Trimming left V 2 bases short and J 7 bases short, with 11 bases between. CDR3 DNA: TGTGCCAGCAGTTTAACCGGCCGGGGTGAAGCTTTCTTT. It codes for CASSLTGRGEAFF.

The gene calls are TRBV20-1 and TRBJ2-1; 10 nucleotides line up with TRBD2. CDR1 DFQATT and CDR2 SNEGSKA come from the germline V gene (reference sequence). The CDR3 is 14 residues long. The junction had 4 bases not matched to a gene; V was cut back by 6 bases and J by 2 bases. CDR3 amino acids: CSAYLAGAYNEQFF. The DNA for the CDR3 is TGCAGTGCCTATCTAGCGGGAGCCTACAATGAGCAGTTCTTC.

This chain connects TRBV29-1 to TRBJ2-1; unclear D gene. CDR3 length: 13 amino acids. CDR1 and CDR2 from the germline V gene are SQVTM and ANQGSEA. V was shortened by 2 bases and J by 4 bases, with 9 bases between the two germline ends. DNA of the CDR3: TGCAGCGTTGAATGGTCAGCTTACAATGAGCAGTTCTTC. Amino acid sequence: CSVEWSAYNEQFF.

This clonotype has only a few counts. The chain joins TRBV2 to TRBJ1-1; D gene uncertain. Per the germline V gene, CDR1 is SNHLY and CDR2 is FYNNEI. The CDR3 consists of 16 residues. The V gene lost 4 bases and the J gene lost 4 bases, with 19 bases spanning the gap. The CDR3 sequence is CASSVSAMGSGTEAFF. The CDR3 bases are TGTGCCAGCAGTGTTTCCGCGATGGGGTCGGGCACTGAAGCTTTCTTT.

Note on this clonotype: It may be a read error: a sequence one base away is much more abundant. The chain combines TRBV6-1 with TRBJ2-3; possible D gene TRBD2, 6 bases. This CDR3 comprises 16 residues. Germline V gene data show CDR1 as MNHNS and CDR2 as SASEGT. CDR3 nucleotides: TGTGCCAGCAGTGAATTAGTCGGAACTAGCACAGATACGCGGTATTTT. This translates into CASSELVGTSTDTRYF.

Ten or more counts support this clonotype. The chain uses TRBV29-1 and TRBJ1-2; maybe TRBD1 (5 bases). CDR1 and CDR2 from the germline V gene are SQVTM and ANQGSEA. V lost 7 bases and J 2 bases, leaving 11 bases between the germline ends. The CDR3 loop spans 12 amino acids. The CDR3 spells CSASGGNYGYTF. CDR3 in DNA: TGCAGCGCGTCCGGGGGGAACTATGGCTACACCTTC.

There are a few counts of this clonotype. The V and J genes are TRBV2 and TRBJ2-3; the match to TRBD2 covers 9 bases. CDR3 length: 15 amino acids. V gave up 5 bases and J gave up 6 bases; unmatched junction bases: 9. From germline, CDR1 is SNHLY and CDR2 FYNNEI. Written as DNA, the CDR3 is TGTGCCAGCAGTCCGGTGGCTAGCGGGAAGGATACGCAGTATTTT. It specifies CASSPVASGKDTQYF.

There are a few counts of this clonotype. The chain couples TRBV20-1 to TRBJ1-6; D unresolved. Trimming removed 0 bases at V and 10 bases at J, with 22 bases between. This CDR3 has 17 residues. In germline, CDR1 is DFQATT, CDR2 SNEGSKA (reference sequence). For the CDR3, the DNA is TGCAGTGCTAGAGACCGAGGATCGGGGAACCCCAAGTCACCCCTCCACTTT. As protein: CSARDRGSGNPKSPLHF.

The CDR3 is CAWSGDSPGELFF. The CDR3 region has the DNA TGTGCCTGGAGTGGAGACTCCCCCGGGGAGCTGTTTTTT. This chain uses TRBV30 with TRBJ2-2; D remains unclear. This CDR3 region has 13 residues. Per germline, CDR1 GTSNPN and CDR2 SVGIG (reference sequence). V lost 1 base, J lost 6 bases, and 9 bases lay in between.

The chain employs TRBV12-3 or TRBV12-4 and TRBJ2-7; TRBD1 aligns across 10 bases. This CDR3 spans 15 amino acids. The ends lost 6 bases at V and 3 bases at J; junction bases unmatched: 8. CDR3 sequence (DNA): TGTGCCAGCAGCCCCGGGACAGGGGACTTCTACGAGCAGTACTTC. Protein: CASSPGTGDFYEQYF.

This clonotype has more than one count but fewer than ten. The genes are TRBV2 and TRBJ1-1, with 7 bases matching TRBD1. Germline V CDR1 and CDR2: SNHLY, FYNNEI. The CDR3 is 16 residues long. With 6 bases clipped from V and 1 base from J, the junction kept 11 bases outside the gene matches. The CDR3 loop reads CASRGKTGNRNTEAFF. CDR3 DNA: TGTGCCAGCAGGGGTAAGACAGGGAATCGGAACACTGAAGCTTTCTTT. Full variable domain (remainder filled in from reference TRBV2 and TRBJ1-1): EPEVTQTPSHQVTQMGQEVILRCVPISNHLYFYWYRQILGQKVEFLVSFYNNEISEKSEIFDDQFSVERPDGSNFTLKIRSTKLEDSAMYFCASRGKTGNRNTEAFFGQGTRLTVV.

The chain has TRBV5-1 and TRBJ1-4; 10 bases match TRBD1. Germline V gene data show CDR1 as SGHRS and CDR2 as YFSETQ. The CDR3 consists of 13 residues. Germline trimming cut 3 bases from V and 7 bases from J; bases unmatched to any gene: 0. The CDR3 sequence: CASSWDRGEKLFF. The CDR3 DNA reads TGCGCCAGCAGCTGGGACAGGGGTGAAAAACTGTTTTTT.

This clonotype has more than one count but fewer than ten. CDR3: CSAATLAGSTDTQYF. The CDR3 region has the DNA TGCAGTGCTGCGACACTAGCGGGGTCCACAGATACGCAGTATTTT. This rearrangement joins TRBV20-1 to TRBJ2-3; 10 bases align to TRBD2. With V trimmed by 5 bases and J by 2 bases, 7 bases remained unmatched. The length of the CDR3 is 15 residues. In germline, CDR1 is DFQATT, CDR2 SNEGSKA (reference sequence).